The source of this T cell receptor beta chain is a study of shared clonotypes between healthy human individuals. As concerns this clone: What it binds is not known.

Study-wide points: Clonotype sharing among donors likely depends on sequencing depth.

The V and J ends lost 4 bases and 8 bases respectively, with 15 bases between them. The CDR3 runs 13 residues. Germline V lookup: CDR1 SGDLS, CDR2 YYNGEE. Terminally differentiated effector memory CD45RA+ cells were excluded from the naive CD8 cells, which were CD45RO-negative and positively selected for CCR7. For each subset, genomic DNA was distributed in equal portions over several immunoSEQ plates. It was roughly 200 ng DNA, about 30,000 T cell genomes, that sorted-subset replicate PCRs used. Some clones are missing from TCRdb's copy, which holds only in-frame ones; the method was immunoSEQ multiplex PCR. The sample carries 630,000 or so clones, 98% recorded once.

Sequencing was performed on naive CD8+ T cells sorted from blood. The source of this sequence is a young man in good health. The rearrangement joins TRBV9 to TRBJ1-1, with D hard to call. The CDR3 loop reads CASSSWERSEAFF. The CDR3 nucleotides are TGTGCCAGCAGCTCTTGGGAGCGTTCGGAAGCTTTCTTT.